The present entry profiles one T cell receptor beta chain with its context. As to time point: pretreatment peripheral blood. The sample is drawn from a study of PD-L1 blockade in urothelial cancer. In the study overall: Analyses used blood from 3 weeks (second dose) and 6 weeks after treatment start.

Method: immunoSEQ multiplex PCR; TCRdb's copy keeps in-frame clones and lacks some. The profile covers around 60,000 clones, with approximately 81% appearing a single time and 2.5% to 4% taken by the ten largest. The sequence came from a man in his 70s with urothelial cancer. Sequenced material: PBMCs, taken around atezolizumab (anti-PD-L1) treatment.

This CDR3 is CASSRDSSSSYEQYF. For the CDR3, the DNA is TGTGCCAGCAGCCGGGACAGTTCAAGCTCCTACGAGCAGTACTTC. The genes are TRBV6-5 and TRBJ2-7, with 7 bases that match TRBD1. Trimming cost V 6 bases and J 0 bases; bases outside gene matches: 8. The CDR3 runs to 15 residues. The germline CDR1 and CDR2 sequences are MNHEY and SVGAGI.